Following are 18 T cell receptor beta chains from one sample sequenced in a study of T cell responses to AZD1222 COVID-19 vaccine. Some clones are missing from TCRdb's copy, which holds only in-frame ones; the method was immunoSEQ multiplex PCR. The table includes some 150,000 clones, approximately 90% detected once. Sequenced material: peripheral blood, taken on day 0 of AZD1222 vaccination. The receptors derive from an adult in good health.

This chain uses TRBV29-1 with TRBJ1-5; 10 bases match TRBD1. Germline loops: CDR1 SQVTM, CDR2 ANQGSEA. The CDR3 is 14 residues long. V shed 7 bases and J 5 bases; nucleotides not matched to a gene: 8. The CDR3: CSAVTGGGDQPQHF. In DNA, the CDR3 is TGCAGCGCAGTGACAGGGGGCGGGGATCAGCCCCAGCATTTT.

The chain combines TRBV3-1 (or the pseudogene TRBV3-2) with TRBJ2-7; D is undetermined. Germline values: CDR1 LGHDT, CDR2 YNNKEL (reference sequence). This CDR3 has 14 residues. Trimming took 1 base from V and 0 from J, leaving 7 bases between them. The CDR3 nucleotides read TGTGCCAGCAGCCAAGTCCGGGCCTCCTACGAGCAGTACTTC. Its translation is CASSQVRASYEQYF.

The V and J genes are TRBV14 and TRBJ2-2; no reliable D call. Germline CDR1 SGHDN, CDR2 FVKESK. Trimming removed 1 base at V and 1 base at J, with 7 bases between. This CDR3 comprises 15 residues. CDR3 protein: CASSQVPGNTGELFF. CDR3 nucleotide sequence: TGTGCCAGCAGCCAAGTCCCGGGGAACACCGGGGAGCTGTTTTTT.

This chain connects TRBV28 to TRBJ1-5; D is perhaps TRBD1 (6 bases). The CDR3 runs to 12 residues. Germline CDR1 reads MDHEN; CDR2 reads SYDVKM. V was cut by 6 bases and J by 7 bases, with 10 bases left in between. The CDR3 here is CASRLRGQPQHF. The CDR3 DNA sequence: TGTGCCAGCAGGTTAAGGGGGCAGCCCCAGCATTTT.

CDR3 DNA: TGTGCCAGCAGCCAAGATTCCCCCCGGGGGGGAAGGACCGGGGAGCTGTTTTTT. Its translation: CASSQDSPRGGRTGELFF. J is TRBJ2-2 and V is TRBV4-2, with 8 bases matching TRBD2. The V segment lost 0 bases and the J segment 5 bases; nucleotides outside the gene matches: 11. The CDR3 has 18 amino acids. In germline, CDR1 is LGHNA, CDR2 YNFKEQ.

A single count supports this clone. This chain connects TRBV6-5 to TRBJ1-2; D ambiguous. V shed 2 bases and J shed 8 bases, with 6 bases lying between them. This CDR3 is built from 11 residues. Germline CDR1 and CDR2: MNHEY and SVGAGI. The CDR3 nucleotides are TGTGCCAGCAGTTACGGAGGAGGCTACACCTTC. It yields the protein CASSYGGGYTF.

This chain joins TRBV9 and TRBJ2-2; D possibly corresponds to TRBD2 (5 bases). This CDR3 has 14 residues. Germline V gene sequence: CDR1 SGDLS, CDR2 YYNGEE. V was cut by 3 bases and J by 4 bases, with 10 bases left in between. The CDR3 nucleotides are TGTGCCAGCAGCGAAGCCGGGATCACCGGGGAGCTGTTTTTT. Translating gives CASSEAGITGELFF.

V gene TRBV28 combines with J gene TRBJ1-3; possible D gene TRBD1, 5 bases. Trimming removed 7 bases from V and 0 bases from J, with 13 bases in between. In germline, CDR1 is MDHEN, CDR2 SYDVKM. CDR3 length: 15 amino acids. The CDR3 region has the DNA TGTGCCAGCAACCGGCCGGGGGGCTCTGGAAACACCATATATTTT. It encodes CASNRPGGSGNTIYF.

The chain links TRBV9 to TRBJ1-2, with no clear D. The CDR3 is made up of 15 amino acids. Per the germline V gene, CDR1 is SGDLS and CDR2 is YYNGEE. Trimming shortened V by 0 bases and J by 4 bases, and 13 bases separated the two germline ends. This CDR3 is CASSVDQGPSYGYTF. CDR3 DNA sequence: TGTGCCAGCAGCGTAGATCAAGGACCCAGCTATGGCTACACCTTC. Full variable domain (outside the CDR3, taken from reference TRBV9 and TRBJ1-2): DSGVTQTPKHLITATGQRVTLRCSPRSGDLSVYWYQQSLDQGLQFLIQYYNGEERAKGNILERFSAQQFPDLHSELNLSSLELGDSALYFCASSVDQGPSYGYTFGSGTRLTVV.

This chain joins TRBV5-3 and TRBJ2-7; 12 positions match TRBD2. TRBV5-3 is flagged as an ORF with uncertain function. V dropped 0 bases and J dropped 5; count of bases not matched to a gene: 21. This CDR3 is built from 21 residues. The CDR3 region is CARSLAKGGRLAGDRIHEQYF. In nucleotides, the CDR3 is TGTGCCAGAAGCTTGGCCAAGGGAGGTAGACTAGCGGGGGACCGAATCCACGAGCAGTACTTC.

The J gene is TRBJ2-1, the V gene TRBV27; TRBD2 might be the D (5 bases). Germline-derived CDR1 and CDR2 are MNHEY and SMNVEV (reference sequence). V was trimmed by 2 bases and J by 8 bases, leaving 13 bases between them. This CDR3 contains 14 residues. CDR3 nucleotide sequence: TGTGCCAGCAGTTTAGCGGACCATAGCGATGAGCAGTTCTTC. This codes for CASSLADHSDEQFF.

J is TRBJ1-3 and V is TRBV7-3; 7 bases match TRBD1. In germline, CDR1 is SGHTA, CDR2 FQGTGA. CDR3 length: 14 amino acids. V lost 6 bases to trimming and J lost 1 base; unmatched junction nucleotides: 3. The CDR3 DNA reads as TGTGCCAGCAGTCCAGGGGGGTCTGGAAACACCATATATTTT. Translated, it gives CASSPGGSGNTIYF. The variable domain in full, completed from reference TRBV7-3 and TRBJ1-3, reads GAGVSQTPSNKVTEKGKYVELRCDPISGHTALYWYRQSLGQGPEFLIYFQGTGAADDSGLPNDRFFAVRPEGSVSTLKIQRTERGDSAVYLCASSPGGSGNTIYFGEGSWLTVV.

Remarks on this clone: Mismatch with germline at one junction end may stem from a read error. The chain is built from TRBV28 and TRBJ2-7; D ambiguous. CDR1 and CDR2 (germline): MDHEN, SYDVKM. This CDR3 spans 12 amino acids. CDR3 protein: CASSLHHHDRNF. As DNA, the CDR3 is TGTGCCAGCAGTTTACACCACCATGATCGGAACTTC.

This sequence joins TRBV11-3 and TRBJ2-7; the match to TRBD2 covers 7 bases. The CDR3 spans 14 residues. Unmatched junction bases numbered 2, after V lost 2 bases and J lost 1 base. Germline-derived CDR1 and CDR2 are SGHNT and YENEEA. The CDR3 loop reads CASSLRGESYEQYF. The CDR3 nucleotides read TGTGCCAGCAGCTTACGGGGGGAATCCTACGAGCAGTACTTC. Filled out from reference TRBV11-3 and TRBJ2-7, the complete variable domain reads EAGVVQSPRYKIIEKKQPVAFWCNPISGHNTLYWYLQNLGQGPELLIRYENEEAVDDSQLPKDRFSAERLKGVDSTLKIQPAELGDSAVYLCASSLRGESYEQYFGPGTRLTVT.

The CDR3 loop is CASSLEPGPRVDTQYF. The DNA of the CDR3 is TGTGCCAGCAGTTTAGAACCGGGTCCCAGGGTGGATACGCAGTATTTT. The chain carries TRBV27 and TRBJ2-3, with D possibly matching TRBD1 (5 bases). The germline V and J ends were trimmed by 2 bases and 6 bases, with 18 bases remaining between them. Germline-derived CDR1 and CDR2 are MNHEY and SMNVEV (reference sequence). This CDR3 has 16 amino acids.

This chain links TRBV11-2 with TRBJ2-2; the D gene is possibly TRBD2 (6 bases). V gave up 1 base and J gave up 1 base, with 13 bases separating them. This CDR3 contains 17 residues. In germline, CDR1 is SGHAT, CDR2 FQNNGV. DNA of the CDR3: TGTGCCAGCAGCTTAGGGCCCGGGGGTCTGAACACCGGGGAGCTGTTTTTT. Translation: CASSLGPGGLNTGELFF.

In its sample, this clone was seen once. The rearrangement joins TRBV2 to TRBJ1-1; D is unclear. This CDR3 spans 13 amino acids. V was cut by 9 bases and J by 1 base, with 12 bases left in between. CDR1 and CDR2 from the germline V gene are SNHLY and FYNNEI. For the CDR3, the DNA is TGTGCCAGTTATGCGTGGGGGAACACTGAAGCTTTCTTT. Translated: CASYAWGNTEAFF.

J is TRBJ2-3 and V is TRBV7-2, with D maybe TRBD2 (6 bases). The CDR3 totals 15 residues. Trimming removed 3 bases from V and 2 bases from J, with 12 bases in between. The V gene's germline CDR1 is SGHTA and CDR2 FQGNSA. CDR3 coding DNA: TGTGCCAGCAGCTTTTCGCGGGGCAACACAGATACGCAGTATTTT. Protein sequence: CASSFSRGNTDTQYF.